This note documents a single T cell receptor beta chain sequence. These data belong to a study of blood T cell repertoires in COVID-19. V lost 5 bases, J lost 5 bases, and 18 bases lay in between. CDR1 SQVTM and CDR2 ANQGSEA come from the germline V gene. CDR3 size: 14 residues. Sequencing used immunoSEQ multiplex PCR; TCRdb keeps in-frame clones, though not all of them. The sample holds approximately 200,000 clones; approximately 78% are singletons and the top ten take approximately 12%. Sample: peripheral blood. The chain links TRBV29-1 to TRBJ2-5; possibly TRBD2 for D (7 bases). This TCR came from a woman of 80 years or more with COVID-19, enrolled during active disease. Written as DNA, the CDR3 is TGCAGCGTTCGGGACTATGGGGGGCGGGAGACCCAGTACTTC. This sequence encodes CSVRDYGGRETQYF. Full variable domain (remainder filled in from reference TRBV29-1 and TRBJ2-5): SAVISQKPSRDICQRGTSLTIQCQVDSQVTMMFWYRQQPGQSLTLIATANQGSEATYESGFVIDKFPISRPNLTFSTLTVSNMSPEDSSIYLCSVRDYGGRETQYFGPGTRLLVL.